This T cell receptor (beta chain) comes out of a study of a mutant IDH1 vaccine in newly diagnosed glioma. Across the study: Vaccination started 4-6 weeks after radiotherapy alone, or with temozolomide cycles. Patients were pretreated with radiotherapy, temozolomide, or both, mostly both.

Study-level points and caveats: Among patients, roughly 93% showed immune responses induced by the vaccine.

In the case of this clone: Its antigen is unknown.

Time point in this sample: week 23, last vaccination. Mutant IDH1 20-mer peptide, at 300 ug, made up each vaccine dose, with topical imiquimod. New WHO grade 3 or 4 astrocytomas that were IDH1-mutant and ATRX-lost occurred in the donors. Repertoires were generated with immunoSEQ multiplex PCR, while TCRdb's copy carries only in-frame clones and drops some. The profile covers about 56,000 clones, with about 87% appearing a single time and 1.4% taken by the ten largest. This sequence originates from a man aged 40-49 years with glioma. The starting material was PBMCs, obtained from a glioma patient whose treatment included an IDH1 peptide vaccine.

The CDR3 DNA sequence: TGTGCCAGCTCACCACCGGTACAGGCTTCTGAAAAACTGTTTTTT. Encoded protein: CASSPPVQASEKLFF. The rearrangement uses TRBV18 and TRBJ1-4; TRBD1 is a possible D gene (5 bases). Germline lookup yields CDR1 KGHSH and CDR2 LQKENI. The ends were cut back, 0 bases at V and 7 bases at J, with 12 bases in the middle. The CDR3 is made up of 15 amino acids.